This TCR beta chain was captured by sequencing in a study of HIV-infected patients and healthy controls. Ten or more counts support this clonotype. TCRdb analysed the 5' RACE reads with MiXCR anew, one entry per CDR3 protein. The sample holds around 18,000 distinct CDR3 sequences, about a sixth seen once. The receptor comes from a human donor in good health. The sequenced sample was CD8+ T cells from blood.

The CDR3 DNA reads TGTGCCAGCAGCTCTACCGGGACGGTACAAGAGACCCAGTACTTC. Protein: CASSSTGTVQETQYF. The chain has TRBV11-2 and TRBJ2-5; D assignment may be TRBD1 or TRBD2 (5 bases each). This CDR3 is 15 amino acids long. Germline V gene lookup returns CDR1 SGHAT and CDR2 FQNNGV. With 4 bases removed from V and 2 bases from J, the gap between germline ends came to 14 bases.